This T cell receptor (beta chain) was found in a study of T cells in localized non-small cell lung cancer (dated by TCRdb to the early 2020s). At the level of the whole study: The study examined T cell repertoires in 200 to 250 patients with early-stage NSCLC and compared tumors with uninvolved tumor-adjacent lungs. The cohort was made up of hundreds of treatment-naive NSCLC patients whose localized lung tumors had been resected. A mean age of approximately 70 years was recorded for the NSCLC patients, of whom roughly 130 were male and 85 to 110 were female. Paper-wide results and their limitations: Longer overall survival was associated with higher blood T cell density, whereas shorter survival was associated with higher adjacent-lung clonality. A median of 57 of the top 100 tumor clones turned up in the paired uninvolved adjacent lung, and approximately 30 of those clones also ranked among the top 100 of that same adjacent lung. Uninvolved tumor-adjacent lung showed the highest T cell clonality, higher than tumor, which suggests more focused antigenic responses in the uninvolved tumor-adjacent lung. Because the study design was exploratory, TCR variables were selected using unadjusted p-values without false-discovery rate correction. Because multi-region sequencing of the tumors was not done, intratumor heterogeneity could not be ruled out.

V sheds 2 bases and J sheds 3 bases, leaving 8 bases between their ends. The CDR3 sequence holds 13 residues, the cysteine and phenylalanine included. CDR3 DNA is the only sequence kept; it has 39 bases, read in frame from the first base. Taken from the germline V gene (reference sequence), the CDR1 and CDR2 loops are SGHKS and YYEKEE. TCR beta CDR3 regions were sequenced from DNA using the immunoSEQ Assay. The original pipeline was this. To compute T cell density, TCR beta template counts were normalized to usable DNA, which was estimated by amplifying housekeeping genes. Richness was estimated with the preseqR package, extrapolating to 400,000 templates for PBMC samples and 120,000 templates for tissue samples. Clonality was taken to be one minus Pielou's evenness. Tissue-enriched TCRs were identified by differential abundance testing using productive amino-acid clonotypes, minimum total count 5 and alpha 0.1. The Jaccard Index and the Morisita Overlap Index were used to measure repertoire overlap between compartments. GLIPH grouped TCR beta CDR3s together with public tetramer-defined viral CDR3s, and a viral motif had to include at least three viral sequences and show V-gene enrichment. Held by TCRdb, this immuneACCESS table contains in-frame sequences only and omits some clones. Under half of the omission traces to an unresolved V gene where checked; the cause of the rest is unknown. V, J and clone size reflect that table, while D and trimming were determined from the DNA. In this sample the table shows some 51,000 clones, roughly 89% of which occur a single time. The ten largest make up approximately 5.2% of the sample.

This clone was observed once. This receptor's antigen is unknown. No base quality values were provided; no much bigger clone lies one nucleotide off. At diagnosis, peripheral blood, uninvolved tumor-adjacent lung and tumor were collected and stored as a combination of fresh-frozen and FFPE material. For TCR repertoire profiling, the blood samples were analyzed as peripheral blood mononuclear cells. The sequence came from a woman aged 40 to 75 with stage I lung adenocarcinoma. The receptor chain draws on TRBV5-5 and TRBJ1-1; a tentative D match to TRBD1 spans 6 bases. The sequenced sample was peripheral blood, obtained before any cancer treatment. The CDR3 is CASSLPGDTEAFF. The nucleotide sequence reads TGTGCCAGCAGCTTACCAGGGGACACTGAAGCTTTCTTT. With the rest looked up from the reference TRBV5-5 and TRBJ1-1 genes rather than sequenced, the full variable domain is DAGVTQSPTHLIKTRGQQVTLRCSPISGHKSVSWYQQVLGQGPQFIFQYYEKEERGRGNFPDRFSARQFPNYSSELNVNALLLGDSALYLCASSLPGDTEAFFGQGTRLTVV.